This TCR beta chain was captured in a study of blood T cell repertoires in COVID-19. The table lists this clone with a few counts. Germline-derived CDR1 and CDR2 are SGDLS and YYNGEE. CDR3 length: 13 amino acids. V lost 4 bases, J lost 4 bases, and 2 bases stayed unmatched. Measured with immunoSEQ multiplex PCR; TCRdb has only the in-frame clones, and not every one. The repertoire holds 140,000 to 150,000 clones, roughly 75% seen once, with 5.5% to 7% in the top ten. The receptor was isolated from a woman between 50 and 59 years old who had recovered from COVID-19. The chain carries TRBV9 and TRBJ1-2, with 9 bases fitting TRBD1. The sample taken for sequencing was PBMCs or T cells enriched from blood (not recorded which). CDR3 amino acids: CASSKQGAYGYTF. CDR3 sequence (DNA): TGTGCCAGCAGCAAACAGGGGGCCTATGGCTACACCTTC.